The clone carrying this T cell receptor beta chain was counted a single time. TCRdb's table, derived via immunoSEQ multiplex PCR, lists solely in-frame clones and lacks some. The sample lists tens of thousands of clones, 70% to 85% occurring once. This sample was taken from a study of PD-1 blockade in classical Hodgkin lymphoma. The time point was: cycle 4 day 1 (C4D1), after 6 weeks of nivolumab. All patients experienced relapse after autologous stem cell transplantation, and brentuximab vedotin exposure was variable. Investigators isolated CD4+ T cells from thawed PBMCs through magnetic negative selection. J gave up 3 bases and V 5 bases, and 3 bases lay outside the gene matches. The germline CDR1 and CDR2 sequences are SGHTA and FQGNSA. The CDR3 totals 15 residues.

The chain is built from TRBV7-2 and TRBJ2-7, with 14 positions matching TRBD2. The sample in question was CD4+ T cells from blood, obtained before the fourth cycle of nivolumab. This receptor was identified in a human donor with classical Hodgkin lymphoma. The DNA for the CDR3 is TGTGCCAGCAGCCCGGGGACTAGCGGGAGCTACGAGCAGTACTTC. As protein: CASSPGTSGSYEQYF.